The clone carrying this T cell receptor beta chain has a handful of counts. The CDR3 spans 18 residues. V lost 2 bases, J lost 0 bases, and 6 bases stayed unmatched. Germline assignment: CDR1 SGHVS and CDR2 FQNEAQ. This record comes from a study of spatial heterogeneity in lung cancer. As for the study in general: Follow-up PBMC samples were sequenced when available, at a median of about two years after resection.

Indicated time point: blood at routine non-recurrence follow-up after resection. TCRdb re-called the 5' RACE reads with MiXCR, one entry per CDR3 protein. The sample records roughly 120,000 distinct CDR3 sequences, roughly 10% being singletons. The receptor was derived from a female donor with early-stage non-small cell lung cancer. The chain carries TRBV7-8 and TRBJ2-2; 10 bases are shared with TRBD2. Sequenced material: PBMCs, taken at follow-up. CDR3 DNA sequence: TGTGCCAGCAGCTTACTGTCTAGCGGGAGCGCGAACACCGGGGAGCTGTTTTTT. Its protein product is CASSLLSSGSANTGELFF.